The rows below give T cell receptor beta chains drawn from one sample of a study of vaccination and CD4 T cells after COVID-19. No antigen has been identified for these receptors. One entry per CDR3 protein, called by TCRdb with MiXCR from the PCR reads. This table holds about 18,000 distinct CDR3 sequences, about 70% found once. The sequenced sample was CD4+ T cells from blood, cultured in vitro. Source of these receptors: a human donor who had recovered from COVID-19. Both conserved end residues are part of each CDR3.

V gene: TRBV10-2
J gene: TRBJ1-1
CDR3 protein: CASTEGGSYTEAFF

V gene: TRBV10-1
J gene: TRBJ2-1
CDR3 protein: CASRAPGQLPDNEQFF

V gene: TRBV19
J gene: TRBJ1-5
CDR3 protein: CASLTRGDSNQPQHF

V gene: TRBV5-1
J gene: TRBJ1-3
CDR3 protein: CASRTGGGGNTIYF

V gene: TRBV29-1
J gene: TRBJ2-1
CDR3 protein: CSVEAYRDEQFF

V gene: TRBV27
J gene: TRBJ1-5
CDR3 protein: CASSPGRVGNQPQHF

V gene: TRBV12-3/TRBV12-4
J gene: TRBJ2-5
CDR3 protein: CASSQRRETQYF

V gene: TRBV11-2
J gene: TRBJ1-1
CDR3 protein: CASRGQFNTEAFF

V gene: TRBV20-1
J gene: TRBJ2-7
CDR3 protein: CSAKPGTSFYEQYF

V gene: TRBV7-9
J gene: TRBJ1-1
CDR3 protein: CASSLARGALNTEAFF

V gene: TRBV20-1
J gene: TRBJ1-5
CDR3 protein: CSARQGDQPQHF

V gene: TRBV7-9
J gene: TRBJ1-1
CDR3 protein: CASSLAGGPAFF

V gene: TRBV20-1
J gene: TRBJ1-1
CDR3 protein: CSALETGMNTEAFF

V gene: TRBV6-5
J gene: TRBJ1-2
CDR3 protein: CASSYDRQGHGGYTF

V gene: TRBV28
J gene: TRBJ1-1
CDR3 protein: CASSLGGARTEAFF

V gene: TRBV27
J gene: TRBJ1-6
CDR3 protein: CASSSPSGDSPLHF

V gene: TRBV5-1
J gene: TRBJ2-5
CDR3 protein: CASSFAGTGEQETQYF

V gene: TRBV10-3
J gene: TRBJ2-3
CDR3 protein: CAISPTSRGGDTQYF

V gene: TRBV21-1
J gene: TRBJ1-6
CDR3 protein: CASSQIEGHSPLHF

V gene: TRBV28
J gene: TRBJ1-1
CDR3 protein: CASSLTAEAFF

V gene: TRBV6-2/TRBV6-3
J gene: TRBJ2-1
CDR3 protein: CASWPAGHIRNEQFF

V gene: TRBV5-1
J gene: TRBJ2-3
CDR3 protein: CASSLISGSADTQYF

V gene: TRBV27
J gene: TRBJ2-7
CDR3 protein: CASSFKGWAFYEQYF

V gene: TRBV5-4
J gene: TRBJ2-7
CDR3 protein: CASSFGAGGYEQYF

V gene: TRBV20-1
J gene: TRBJ2-5
CDR3 protein: CSAPNGAQETQYF

V gene: TRBV7-2
J gene: TRBJ2-6
CDR3 protein: CASSYSTGANVLTF

V gene: TRBV7-2
J gene: TRBJ1-1
CDR3 protein: CASSLVRTGGYGEAFF

V gene: TRBV30
J gene: TRBJ2-2
CDR3 protein: CAGIPPGLGNTGELFF

V gene: TRBV29-1
J gene: TRBJ1-5
CDR3 protein: CSVILRGPGSNQPQHF

V gene: TRBV15
J gene: TRBJ2-2
CDR3 protein: CATSRGAGPTGELFF

V gene: TRBV6-4
J gene: TRBJ2-1
CDR3 protein: CASSPGLAGAYNEQFF

V gene: TRBV7-2
J gene: TRBJ1-6
CDR3 protein: CASSLTWDGDNNSPLHF

V gene: TRBV20-1
J gene: TRBJ2-2
CDR3 protein: CSARLAGGLFF

V gene: TRBV30
J gene: TRBJ1-5
CDR3 protein: CAWSTGIHSNQPQHF

V gene: TRBV7-2
J gene: TRBJ2-3
CDR3 protein: CASSKGSAGGDTQYF

V gene: TRBV7-2
J gene: TRBJ2-4
CDR3 protein: CATAGGGGVKNIQYF

V gene: TRBV10-1
J gene: TRBJ1-1
CDR3 protein: CASSADRVNTEAFF

V gene: TRBV2
J gene: TRBJ1-5
CDR3 protein: CASSEKSDRVEQPQHF

V gene: TRBV11-2
J gene: TRBJ2-3
CDR3 protein: CASSRPNTDTQYF

V gene: TRBV6-1
J gene: TRBJ2-5
CDR3 protein: CASRARKGPKETQYF

V gene: TRBV10-3
J gene: TRBJ1-2
CDR3 protein: CAIRKLGQGKSGYGYTF

V gene: TRBV27
J gene: TRBJ1-6
CDR3 protein: CASSPGTARSSPLHF

V gene: TRBV27
J gene: TRBJ2-4
CDR3 protein: CASSLFSGGLAKNIQYF

V gene: TRBV6-1
J gene: TRBJ1-2
CDR3 protein: CASSPQMTGGNYGYTF

V gene: TRBV27
J gene: TRBJ2-3
CDR3 protein: CASRFGSHTDTQYF

V gene: TRBV6-2/TRBV6-3
J gene: TRBJ1-2
CDR3 protein: CASSSPRTLSYGYTF

V gene: TRBV7-2
J gene: TRBJ2-2
CDR3 protein: CASSTLPRDGELFF

V gene: TRBV6-2/TRBV6-3
J gene: TRBJ1-4
CDR3 protein: CASSSRQGLNEKLFF

V gene: TRBV6-2/TRBV6-3
J gene: TRBJ1-2
CDR3 protein: CASSYGTGAIYGYTF

V gene: TRBV30
J gene: TRBJ1-6
CDR3 protein: CAWSVLQRNSPLHF

V gene: TRBV30
J gene: TRBJ1-2
CDR3 protein: CAWSVSSRGGFVGGYTF

V gene: TRBV14
J gene: TRBJ2-7
CDR3 protein: CASSQESRFSGPYEQYF

V gene: TRBV19
J gene: TRBJ2-5
CDR3 protein: CASSKGRTSGIRRFLETQYF

V gene: TRBV7-2
J gene: TRBJ2-7
CDR3 protein: CASGEMRWDTTYEQYF

V gene: TRBV20-1
J gene: TRBJ2-1
CDR3 protein: CSATISGSSYNEQFF